Described below is a single T cell receptor (beta chain) sequence and its context. The repertoire was sequenced with immunoSEQ multiplex PCR; TCRdb's copy has only in-frame clones and lacks some. The sample records hundreds of thousands of clones, approximately 83% being singletons. The study recruited people aged about 18 to 95 years across approximately 24 US areas. The sample is drawn from a study of blood T cell repertoires in COVID-19. Overall study context: The United States, Italy and Spain were the sources of the acute and convalescent COVID-19 samples. Nucleic acid was either cDNA or gDNA, and it came from T cells, B-cell-depleted T cells, or PBMCs.

From germline, CDR1 is SGHRS and CDR2 YFSETQ. V was clipped by 4 bases and J by 8 bases; unmatched bases: 7. The CDR3 is 14 amino acids. This receptor was obtained from a man younger than 40 who had recovered from COVID-19. Sequencing was done on a sample of PBMCs or T cells enriched from blood (not recorded which). The chain has TRBV5-1 and TRBJ1-1; 11 nucleotides agree with TRBD1. Here the CDR3 DNA reads TGCGCCAGCAGCACAGGGACAGGGGGATTGGAAGCTTTCTTT. This encodes CASSTGTGGLEAFF.